The clone carrying this T cell receptor beta chain was observed a handful of times. What it binds is not known. A universal primer site arose from template switching, and cDNA bore unique molecular identifiers. TCRdb reanalysed the 5' RACE reads using MiXCR and keeps one entry per CDR3 protein. Among around 650,000 distinct CDR3 sequences listed, around 7.4% were seen once. The data belong to a study of identical twins. General study findings and limits: Models underestimated out-of-frame TCR alpha sharing in monozygotic twins.

The CDR3 is made up of 15 amino acids. The V gene end was trimmed by 3 bases and the J gene end by 8 bases; junction bases not matched to a gene: 10. The germline CDR1 and CDR2 sequences are KGHSH and LQKENI. The same data also contributed to another study, on yellow fever vaccine responses in identical twins.

The receptor was isolated from a young woman in good health. J is TRBJ1-2 and V is TRBV18; 9 bases match TRBD1. Sequenced: PBMCs. Written as DNA, the CDR3 is TGTGCCAGCTCACCCCCAACCTTGGGACAGGGCGGCTACACCTTC. It translates to CASSPPTLGQGGYTF.